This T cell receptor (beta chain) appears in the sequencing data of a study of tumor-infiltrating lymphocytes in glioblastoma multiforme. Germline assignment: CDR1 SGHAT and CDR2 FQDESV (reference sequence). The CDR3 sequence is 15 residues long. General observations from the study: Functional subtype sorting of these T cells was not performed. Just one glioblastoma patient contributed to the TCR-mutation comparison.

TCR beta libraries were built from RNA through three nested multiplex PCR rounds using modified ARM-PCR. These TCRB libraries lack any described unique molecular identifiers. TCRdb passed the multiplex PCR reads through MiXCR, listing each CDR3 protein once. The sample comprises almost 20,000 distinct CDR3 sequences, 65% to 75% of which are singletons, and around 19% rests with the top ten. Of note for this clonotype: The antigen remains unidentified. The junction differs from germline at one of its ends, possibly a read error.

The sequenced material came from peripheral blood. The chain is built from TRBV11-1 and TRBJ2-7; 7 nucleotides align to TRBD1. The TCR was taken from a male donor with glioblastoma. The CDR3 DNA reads TGTGCCAGCATCTTCGGGACAGACTATTCCTACCAGCAGTACTTC. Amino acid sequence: CASIFGTDYSYQQYF.